What follows describes a single T cell receptor beta chain. Its antigen is as yet unknown. V dropped 7 bases and J dropped 1 base, with 11 bases sitting between them. CDR1 and CDR2 (germline): SNHLY, FYNNEI. The CDR3 sequence is 13 residues long. The data originate from a study of STAT5B mutations in CD4+ large granular lymphocyte leukemia. Regarding the study as a whole: Patient CD4-sorted repertoires looked more clonal than healthy CD4+ repertoires, even without putative leukemic clones. 8/27 top patient clones versus 2/35 control clones were TRBV06-family.

Sequencing used immunoSEQ multiplex PCR; TCRdb keeps in-frame clones, though not all of them. The sample has more than 30,000 clones, about 91% seen once. The chain joins TRBV2 to TRBJ2-7; no definite D call. The sample comprised CD4+ T cells from blood buffy coats. The sequence was obtained from a human donor in good health. CDR3 DNA: TGTGCCAGCATTGACCCTGGGTCCTACGAGCAGTACTTC. Its protein product is CASIDPGSYEQYF.